Below are 30 T cell receptor beta chains sequenced from a single sample in a study of blood T cell repertoires in COVID-19. Libraries were prepared by immunoSEQ multiplex PCR; TCRdb keeps only in-frame clonotypes and omits some of them. The data hold 130,000 to 150,000 clones, with roughly 83% observed a single time. The material sequenced was peripheral blood. The source of these receptors is a woman older than 75 with acute or convalescent COVID-19.

The V and J genes are TRBV7-8 and TRBJ1-2; D call uncertain. CDR1 and CDR2 from the germline V gene are SGHVS and FQNEAQ. Trimming took off 2 bases at V and 7 bases at J, with 8 bases between the two ends. This CDR3 is 12 amino acids long. The CDR3 sequence is CASSLPGFGYTF. CDR3 DNA sequence: TGTGCCAGCAGCTTACCCGGGTTTGGCTACACCTTC.

The J gene is TRBJ2-1, the V gene TRBV10-3; 7 bases fit TRBD1. The germline V gene encodes CDR1 ENHRY and CDR2 SYGVKD. Trimming removed 6 bases from V and 15 bases from J; junction bases left unmatched: 11. CDR3 length: 12 amino acids. The chain's CDR3 is CAIRGARDSAFF. The CDR3 coding sequence is TGTGCCATCAGGGGGGCCCGGGACAGTGCGTTCTTC.

This clone was detected once. V is TRBV4-1 and J is TRBJ2-7; 7 positions match TRBD1. With 3 bases clipped from V and 0 bases from J, the junction kept 17 bases outside the gene matches. Per germline, CDR1 MGHRA and CDR2 YSYEKL. The CDR3 consists of 19 residues. In DNA form, the CDR3 reads TGCGCCAGCAGCCACGAAATGATTGCGACAGGGCACACCTCCTACGAGCAGTACTTC. It specifies CASSHEMIATGHTSYEQYF.

The chain uses TRBV19 and TRBJ1-1; D is perhaps TRBD1 (6 bases). The CDR3 has 12 residues. Germline loops: CDR1 LNHDA, CDR2 SQIVND (reference sequence). V was pared by 5 bases and J by 7 bases, with 11 bases between. This chain's CDR3 is CASSPPTGEAFF. The CDR3 DNA sequence: TGTGCCAGTAGTCCGCCGACAGGTGAAGCTTTCTTT.

The chain has TRBV7-2 and TRBJ1-5; tentatively, D is TRBD1 (5 bases). Germline CDR1 SGHTA, CDR2 FQGNSA. The CDR3 runs 18 residues. V gave up 1 base and J gave up 1 base, with 17 bases separating them. The chain's CDR3 is CASSLERGTGSSNQPQHF. CDR3 nucleotide sequence: TGTGCCAGCAGCTTAGAGCGGGGCACCGGGTCGAGCAATCAGCCCCAGCATTTT. Looking up the rest from reference TRBV7-2 and TRBJ1-5 gives the full variable domain: GAGVSQSPSNKVTEKGKDVELRCDPISGHTALYWYRQSLGQGLEFLIYFQGNSAPDKSGLPSDRFSAERTGGSVSTLTIQRTQQEDSAVYLCASSLERGTGSSNQPQHFGDGTRLSIL.

The chain joins TRBV7-9 to TRBJ1-2; D uncertain. Germline V gene data show CDR1 as SEHNR and CDR2 as FQNEAQ (reference sequence). There are 14 residues in the CDR3. The V end was cut by 4 bases, the J end by 4 bases, with 13 bases between. The CDR3 coding sequence is TGTGCCAGCAGCTCCCAAAGCCTGAGCTATGGCTACACCTTC. It translates to CASSSQSLSYGYTF.

The rearrangement links TRBV12-5 to TRBJ2-3, with D possibly being TRBD1 (6 bases). The CDR3 is 16 residues long. The germline CDR1 and CDR2 sequences are LGHNT and FRNRAP. Trimming removed 3 bases from V and 1 base from J, with 14 bases in between. CDR3 residues: CASGFGMGAGTDTQYF. Here the CDR3 DNA reads TGTGCTAGTGGTTTCGGAATGGGGGCGGGCACAGATACGCAGTATTTT.

The genes are TRBV27 and TRBJ2-3, with TRBD2 as a possible D gene (5 bases). The CDR3 length is 15 residues. V lost 6 bases to trimming and J lost 1 base, with 14 bases between them. CDR1 is MNHEY, CDR2 SMNVEV, per germline (reference sequence). Written as DNA, the CDR3 is TGTGCCAGCAGGCCCACTAGTTCGGGCACAGATACGCAGTATTTT. Translation: CASRPTSSGTDTQYF.

The chain couples TRBV5-6 to TRBJ1-2; no firm D call. The germline V gene has CDR1 SGHDT and CDR2 YYEEEE. CDR3 length: 14 residues. V shed 2 bases and J shed 3 bases, with 11 bases lying between them. CDR3 loop: CASSFLEAYYGYTF. The CDR3 DNA reads TGTGCCAGCAGCTTTCTGGAGGCTTACTATGGCTACACCTTC.

V usage is TRBV3-1 (or the pseudogene TRBV3-2) and J usage is TRBJ2-7; D perhaps matches TRBD2 (6 bases). Looked up from germline, CDR1 is LGHDT and CDR2 is YNNKEL (reference sequence). The CDR3 contains 14 residues. V gave up 4 bases and J gave up 5 bases, with 15 bases separating them. This chain's CDR3 is CASSRLTTRNEQYF. The CDR3 DNA reads TGTGCCAGCAGCCGCCTCACGACTAGAAACGAGCAGTACTTC.

The J gene is TRBJ1-5, the V gene TRBV2, with no clear D. V was clipped by 4 bases and J by 4 bases, with 8 bases between them. The CDR3 runs to 13 residues. In germline, CDR1 is SNHLY, CDR2 FYNNEI. The CDR3 DNA is TGTGCCAGCAGTGGGGCAGAAAATCAGCCCCAGCATTTT. Translating gives CASSGAENQPQHF.

The chain carries TRBV3-1 (or the pseudogene TRBV3-2) and TRBJ1-2, with 7 bases aligning to TRBD1. J was trimmed by 4 bases and V by 6 bases; bases with no gene match: 2. The length of the CDR3 is 12 residues. CDR1 is LGHDT and CDR2 is YNNKEL in the germline V gene (reference sequence). The CDR3 here is CASRGTAYGYTF. The CDR3 nucleotides are TGTGCCAGCAGGGGGACAGCCTATGGCTACACCTTC.

This clone was seen only once. J is TRBJ1-1 and V is TRBV27; 10 bases align to TRBD1. Looked up from germline, CDR1 is MNHEY and CDR2 is SMNVEV (reference sequence). The V segment lost 6 bases and the J segment 4 bases; nucleotides outside the gene matches: 5. This CDR3 region has 14 residues. The CDR3 nucleotides read TGTGCCAGCAGCGCAGGGACAGGGGCCACTGAAGCTTTCTTT. This codes for CASSAGTGATEAFF.

The CDR3, as DNA: TGTGCCACCGAAACTGACAGGGGCGGGTCCGGGGAGCTGTTTTTT. It encodes CATETDRGGSGELFF. The rearrangement joins TRBV2 to TRBJ2-2; TRBD1 matches at 8 bases. J gave up 6 bases and V 10 bases, and 13 bases lay outside the gene matches. The CDR3 spans 15 residues. Germline lookup yields CDR1 SNHLY and CDR2 FYNNEI.

The chain is built from TRBV2 and TRBJ1-2; 7 bases are shared with TRBD1. Germline CDR1 and CDR2: SNHLY and FYNNEI. J gave up 8 bases and V 5 bases, and 14 bases lay outside the gene matches. This CDR3 contains 15 residues. The chain's CDR3 is CASSSSVQGPRGYTF. In nucleotides, the CDR3 is TGTGCCAGCAGTTCAAGCGTACAGGGGCCTAGAGGCTACACCTTC.

In DNA form, the CDR3 reads TGTGCCAGCAGTTTAGGGGGGACTAATGAAAAACTGTTTTTT. Translation: CASSLGGTNEKLFF. The chain carries TRBV27 and TRBJ1-4, with D maybe TRBD1 (5 bases). Germline CDR1 is MNHEY and CDR2 is SMNVEV (reference sequence). Trimming pared 2 bases from V and 2 bases from J, leaving 6 bases between. CDR3 length: 14 residues. Using reference TRBV27 and TRBJ1-4 for the parts outside the CDR3, the full variable domain is EAQVTQNPRYLITVTGKKLTVTCSQNMNHEYMSWYRQDPGLGLRQIYYSMNVEVTDKGDVPEGYKVSRKEKRNFPLILESPSPNQTSLYFCASSLGGTNEKLFFGSGTQLSVL.

The chain has TRBV9 and TRBJ2-3; D may be TRBD1 (5 bases). The germline V gene has CDR1 SGDLS and CDR2 YYNGEE. The CDR3 spans 14 residues. V gave up 4 bases and J gave up 4 bases, with 13 bases separating them. CDR3 amino acids: CASSTRVVADTQYF. CDR3 coding DNA: TGTGCCAGCAGCACCAGGGTTGTAGCAGATACGCAGTATTTT.

The CDR3 here is CASGRTGDTYEQYF. The CDR3 DNA reads TGCGCCAGCGGGAGGACAGGGGATACCTACGAGCAGTACTTC. The chain links TRBV5-1 to TRBJ2-7; 9 bases are shared with TRBD1. The germline CDR1 and CDR2 sequences are SGHRS and YFSETQ. The length of the CDR3 is 14 residues. V lost 7 bases to trimming and J lost 2 bases; unmatched junction nucleotides: 7. The full variable domain, with the rest looked up from reference TRBV5-1 and TRBJ2-7, is KAGVTQTPRYLIKTRGQQVTLSCSPISGHRSVSWYQQTPGQGLQFLFEYFSETQRNKGNFPGRFSGRQFSNSRSEMNVSTLELGDSALYLCASGRTGDTYEQYFGPGTRLTVT.

The J gene is TRBJ1-5, the V gene TRBV7-2; possibly TRBD1 for D (6 bases). Trimming removed 5 bases from V and 1 base from J, with 12 bases in between. This CDR3 is 15 amino acids long. CDR1 is SGHTA, CDR2 FQGNSA, per germline. The CDR3: CASSGRTESNQPQHF. DNA of the CDR3: TGTGCCAGCAGCGGACGGACAGAGAGCAATCAGCCCCAGCATTTT.

The chain uses TRBV5-5 and TRBJ2-3, with D tentatively TRBD2 (6 bases). From germline, CDR1 is SGHKS and CDR2 YYEKEE (reference sequence). V was cut by 2 bases and J by 4 bases, with 8 bases left in between. This CDR3 spans 13 amino acids. The CDR3 region has the DNA TGTGCCAGCAGCTTAGGAGGGGCAGATACGCAGTATTTT. It is translated as CASSLGGADTQYF. Variable domain in full (rest from reference TRBV5-5 and TRBJ2-3): DAGVTQSPTHLIKTRGQQVTLRCSPISGHKSVSWYQQVLGQGPQFIFQYYEKEERGRGNFPDRFSARQFPNYSSELNVNALLLGDSALYLCASSLGGADTQYFGPGTRLTVL.

This chain joins TRBV9 and TRBJ1-2; 9 nucleotides line up with TRBD1. V lost 4 bases, J lost 8 bases, and 12 bases stayed unmatched. The CDR3 consists of 15 residues. The germline CDR1 and CDR2 sequences are SGDLS and YYNGEE. CDR3 amino acids: CASSIPGTGTHGYTF. The CDR3 DNA reads as TGTGCCAGCAGCATCCCCGGGACAGGGACCCACGGCTACACCTTC.

V and J are TRBV4-2 and TRBJ1-3; 9 nucleotides line up with TRBD1. The CDR3 extends over 16 amino acids. V was pared by 1 base and J by 0 bases, with 1 base of the junction left unmatched. Germline V gives CDR1 LGHNA, CDR2 YNFKEQ. CDR3 sequence reads: CASSQGTGDSGNTIYF. The CDR3 DNA sequence: TGTGCCAGCAGCCAAGGGACAGGGGACTCTGGAAACACCATATATTTT.

The genes are TRBV27 and TRBJ1-1; maybe TRBD1 (6 bases). From germline, CDR1 is MNHEY and CDR2 SMNVEV (reference sequence). Trimming took off 8 bases at V and 0 bases at J, with 10 bases between the two ends. The CDR3 length is 13 residues. The CDR3 nucleotides are TGTGCCAGCCAACAGGGCATGAACACTGAAGCTTTCTTT. Translated: CASQQGMNTEAFF.

The genes are TRBV5-1 and TRBJ1-6; 7 bases align to TRBD1. From germline, CDR1 is SGHRS and CDR2 YFSETQ. The CDR3 is 15 residues long. After removal of 0 bases from V and 7 bases from J, the junction contained 4 bases not matched to a gene. CDR3 in amino acids: CASSLEGAGNSPLHF. The CDR3 DNA reads as TGCGCCAGCAGCTTGGAGGGGGCGGGCAATTCACCCCTCCACTTT.

The chain couples TRBV7-6 to TRBJ2-6; no reliable D call. The CDR3 has 17 amino acids. Germline assignment: CDR1 SGHVS and CDR2 FNYEAQ. V was cut by 1 base and J by 0 bases, with 10 bases left in between. CDR3 DNA sequence: TGTGCCAGCAGCTTAGTTGTGGCAAACTCTGGGGCCAACGTCCTGACTTTC. Amino acids: CASSLVVANSGANVLTF.

The CDR3 protein is CASSTGLGKETQYF. Written as DNA, the CDR3 is TGTGCCAGCAGCACCGGACTGGGGAAAGAGACCCAGTACTTC. The chain is built from TRBV9 and TRBJ2-5; maybe TRBD2 (5 bases). Germline CDR1 SGDLS, CDR2 YYNGEE. The CDR3 runs 14 residues. Between the trimmed V and J ends, which lost 4 bases and 3 bases, there was a span of 13 bases. Full variable domain (rest looked up from reference TRBV9 and TRBJ2-5): DSGVTQTPKHLITATGQRVTLRCSPRSGDLSVYWYQQSLDQGLQFLIQYYNGEERAKGNILERFSAQQFPDLHSELNLSSLELGDSALYFCASSTGLGKETQYFGPGTRLLVL.

The V call is TRBV10-3, the J call TRBJ1-4, with unresolved D. Germline V gene lookup returns CDR1 ENHRY and CDR2 SYGVKD. Trimming stripped 4 bases from V and 8 bases from J, with 11 bases between. The CDR3 consists of 13 residues. CDR3 in DNA: TGTGCCATCAGTGTGAGCGCGAGGGAAAAACTGTTTTTT. Translated, it gives CAISVSAREKLFF.

The J gene is TRBJ1-2, the V gene TRBV7-8; D remains unclear. CDR3 length: 14 amino acids. Trimming pared 3 bases from V and 6 bases from J, leaving 14 bases between. CDR1 is SGHVS and CDR2 is FQNEAQ in the germline V gene. CDR3 coding DNA: TGTGCCAGCAGCTTGACCGCGGCGACGGATGGCTACACCTTC. It translates to CASSLTAATDGYTF.

In DNA, the CDR3 is TGTGCCAGCAAGGAGGGGAATAGCAATCAGCCCCAGCATTTT. Residues: CASKEGNSNQPQHF. This rearrangement joins TRBV2 to TRBJ1-5; the D gene is possibly TRBD1 (5 bases). From germline, CDR1 is SNHLY and CDR2 FYNNEI. The CDR3 has 14 amino acids. V dropped 7 bases and J dropped 0 bases, with 10 bases sitting between them.

The chain joins TRBV5-1 to TRBJ1-2; perhaps TRBD1 as D (5 bases). The CDR3 totals 15 residues. V was shortened by 0 bases and J by 4 bases, with 13 bases between the two germline ends. Germline assignment: CDR1 SGHRS and CDR2 YFSETQ. This CDR3 is CASSLGSTATYGYTF. The CDR3 bases are TGCGCCAGCAGCTTGGGTTCGACAGCCACCTATGGCTACACCTTC.